The T cell receptor beta chain described here comes from a study of identical twins. Study-level results: High-abundance cord blood beta clonotypes had fewer insertions; memory repertoires showed none.

This clonotype has just a few counts. Its antigen is unknown. Unique molecular identifiers were present on cDNA, and template switching added a universal primer site. MiXCR, applied by TCRdb to the 5' RACE reads, yields one record per CDR3 protein. Of some 730,000 distinct CDR3 sequences listed, 15% to 20% are singletons. Separately, the same data were catalogued under a study of T cells expressing NK-cell markers. That report notes: Dominant NKG2C+ clonotypes were found to form roughly 1.0-7.0% of CD8+ T cells in 5 or 6 donors.

This receptor was identified in a woman aged 18-29 years in good health. Material for sequencing was PBMCs.

The CDR3 sequence is CASSSSKSLHF. CDR3 in DNA: TGTGCCAGCAGTTCCAGCAAAAGCCTCCACTTT. This rearrangement joins TRBV6-5 to TRBJ1-6; D gene uncertain. The CDR3 sequence is 11 residues long. Germline CDR1 is MNHEY and CDR2 is SVGAGI. Deletions cut 4 bases from V and 15 bases from J, with 10 bases between.